The 26 T cell receptor beta chains below were found in one sample sequenced in a study of blood T cell repertoires in COVID-19. TCRdb's copy holds only in-frame clones and misses some; the assay was immunoSEQ multiplex PCR. The sample includes 150,000 or so clones, approximately 82% of them seen just once. The sample was peripheral blood. The receptors here all came from a woman of 80 years or more with acute or convalescent COVID-19.

CDR3 protein: CASRQTSGSTHEQFF. The CDR3 DNA reads TGTGCCAGCAGGCAAACTAGCGGGAGTACCCATGAGCAGTTCTTC. V gene TRBV6-5 combines with J gene TRBJ2-1, with TRBD2 matching over 11 bases. V lost 6 bases, J lost 8 bases, and 9 bases stayed unmatched. CDR1 and CDR2 from the germline V gene are MNHEY and SVGAGI. The CDR3 is 15 residues long.

The chain links TRBV16 to TRBJ2-7; D possibly corresponds to TRBD1 (6 bases). Looked up from germline, CDR1 is KGHSY and CDR2 is FQNENV. CDR3 size: 15 residues. Between the trimmed V and J ends, which lost 0 bases and 6 bases, there was a span of 15 bases. The CDR3 protein is CASSQSSWAGVEQYF. Here the CDR3 DNA reads TGTGCCAGCAGCCAATCAAGTTGGGCAGGGGTCGAGCAGTACTTC. Full variable domain (missing parts from reference TRBV16 and TRBJ2-7): GEEVAQTPKHLVRGEGQKAKLYCAPIKGHSYVFWYQQVLKNEFKFLISFQNENVFDETGMPKERFSAKCLPNSPCSLEIQATKLEDSAVYFCASSQSSWAGVEQYFGPGTRLTVT.

This sequence joins TRBV7-2 and TRBJ2-7, with 8 bases identical to TRBD2. Trimming took 1 base from V and 7 from J; bases not matched to a gene: 9. This CDR3 contains 15 residues. Germline CDR1 is SGHTA and CDR2 is FQGNSA. The CDR3 nucleotides are TGTGCCAGCAGCTTAGTGGGCGGGAGGTTGGAAGAGCAGTACTTC. Translated: CASSLVGGRLEEQYF.

V gene TRBV6-1 combines with J gene TRBJ2-7; 10 positions match TRBD2. The germline V gene has CDR1 MNHNS and CDR2 SASEGT. J lost 6 bases, V lost 2 bases, and 7 bases had no gene match. This CDR3 is built from 15 residues. The CDR3 spells CASSEMSSGSVEQYF. In nucleotides, the CDR3 is TGTGCCAGCAGTGAAATGTCTAGCGGGAGTGTCGAGCAGTACTTC.

This sequence joins TRBV30 and TRBJ2-2; 11 bases match TRBD2. In germline, CDR1 is GTSNPN, CDR2 SVGIG (reference sequence). V shed 5 bases and J 5 bases; nucleotides not matched to a gene: 1. CDR3 length: 13 amino acids. CDR3 sequence (DNA): TGTGCCTGGCGACTAGCGGGAACCGGGGAGCTGTTTTTT. This codes for CAWRLAGTGELFF.

This chain uses TRBV19 with TRBJ2-1; the match to TRBD2 covers 12 bases. This CDR3 has 21 amino acids. The germline V gene has CDR1 LNHDA and CDR2 SQIVND (reference sequence). Germline trimming cut 2 bases from V and 8 bases from J; bases unmatched to any gene: 22. CDR3 residues: CASSIQELGTSGRQHGDEQFF. Written as DNA, the CDR3 is TGTGCCAGTAGTATACAGGAGTTGGGAACTAGCGGGAGGCAACATGGCGATGAGCAGTTCTTC.

The J gene is TRBJ1-2, the V gene TRBV5-1; 7 nucleotides align to TRBD1. Trimming took 0 bases from V and 0 from J; bases not matched to a gene: 2. CDR1 SGHRS and CDR2 YFSETQ come from the germline V gene. This CDR3 is 15 amino acids long. The CDR3 DNA reads as TGCGCCAGCAGCTTGGCCCAGGGGGCTAACTATGGCTACACCTTC. It is translated as CASSLAQGANYGYTF.

This clone was seen only a few times. The chain recombines TRBV19 with TRBJ1-1; 7 bases line up with TRBD1. V shed 6 bases and J 3 bases; nucleotides not matched to a gene: 7. Germline assignment: CDR1 LNHDA and CDR2 SQIVND (reference sequence). The CDR3 has 14 amino acids. CDR3 nucleotide sequence: TGTGCCAGTAGATCCTCCGGGACAGACACTGAAGCTTTCTTT. It translates to CASRSSGTDTEAFF.

The chain recombines TRBV5-1 with TRBJ2-1; 9 bases line up with TRBD1. This CDR3 spans 15 amino acids. V dropped 2 bases and J dropped 8; count of bases not matched to a gene: 8. Germline CDR1 and CDR2: SGHRS and YFSETQ. CDR3 loop: CASSFRDREVDEQFF. CDR3 coding DNA: TGCGCCAGCAGCTTTCGGGACAGGGAGGTCGATGAGCAGTTCTTC.

The chain uses TRBV7-8 and TRBJ1-1, with a tentative D call TRBD1 (6 bases). The V end was cut by 1 base, the J end by 5 bases, with 17 bases between. The germline V gene has CDR1 SGHVS and CDR2 FQNEAQ. The CDR3 runs to 16 residues. Here the CDR3 DNA reads TGTGCCAGCAGCTTAGTGAGACGAAGGGGGAGAACTGAAGCTTTCTTT. It encodes CASSLVRRRGRTEAFF.

The chain uses TRBV5-1 and TRBJ1-1; D not resolved. Looked up from germline, CDR1 is SGHRS and CDR2 is YFSETQ. Trimming removed 5 bases at V and 2 bases at J, with 13 bases between. CDR3 length: 14 residues. The CDR3 sequence is CASRPGAVNTEAFF. CDR3 DNA sequence: TGCGCCAGCAGACCGGGAGCAGTTAACACTGAAGCTTTCTTT.

The CDR3 coding sequence is TGCGCCAGCAGCCCCCGGGCTAGCGGAGACAATGAGCAGTTCTTC. It translates to CASSPRASGDNEQFF. The V call is TRBV4-3, the J call TRBJ2-1, with 7 bases lining up with TRBD2. CDR1 is LGHNA and CDR2 is YSLEER in the germline V gene. V was pared by 4 bases and J by 5 bases, with 8 bases of the junction left unmatched. The CDR3 sequence is 15 residues long.

This clone was observed at least ten times. This chain uses TRBV11-2 with TRBJ2-5; 12 nucleotides align to TRBD2. The junction had 2 bases not matched to a gene; V was cut back by 2 bases and J by 4 bases. The germline CDR1 and CDR2 sequences are SGHAT and FQNNGV. The CDR3 is made up of 15 amino acids. The CDR3: CASSLLAGGGETQYF. The CDR3 nucleotides are TGTGCCAGCAGCTTACTAGCGGGAGGGGGAGAGACCCAGTACTTC. The full variable domain, with the rest looked up from reference TRBV11-2 and TRBJ2-5, is EAGVAQSPRYKIIEKRQSVAFWCNPISGHATLYWYQQILGQGPKLLIQFQNNGVVDDSQLPKDRFSAERLKGVDSTLKIQPAKLEDSAVYLCASSLLAGGGETQYFGPGTRLLVL.

V and J are TRBV29-1 and TRBJ2-3; 7 positions agree with TRBD1. Germline V gene sequence: CDR1 SQVTM, CDR2 ANQGSEA. V trimming: 0 bases; J trimming: 5 bases; junction bases outside the gene matches: 5. The CDR3 has 14 amino acids. CDR3 sequence reads: CSVEDPAGGDTQYF. The CDR3 nucleotides read TGCAGCGTTGAAGATCCGGCAGGGGGAGATACGCAGTATTTT.

This clone came up once. V gene TRBV27 combines with J gene TRBJ2-2; a weak D match, TRBD2 (5 bases). Germline V gives CDR1 MNHEY, CDR2 SMNVEV (reference sequence). Trimming took off 5 bases at V and 6 bases at J, with 13 bases between the two ends. CDR3 length equals 14 residues. CDR3 amino acids: CASSTFTRAGELFF. CDR3 bases: TGTGCCAGCAGTACCTTCACTAGGGCCGGGGAGCTGTTTTTT.

The chain's CDR3 is CAWSSQGKWGYTF. The CDR3 nucleotides are TGTGCCTGGAGTTCACAGGGGAAATGGGGCTACACCTTC. The chain joins TRBV30 to TRBJ1-2; 7 bases agree with TRBD1. Per the germline V gene, CDR1 is GTSNPN and CDR2 is SVGIG (reference sequence). J lost 8 bases, V lost 2 bases, and 8 bases had no gene match. The CDR3 consists of 13 residues.

The chain couples TRBV29-1 to TRBJ1-1; D might be TRBD1 (5 bases). The CDR3 runs to 12 residues. Germline V CDR1 and CDR2: SQVTM, ANQGSEA. The V and J ends lost 1 base and 4 bases respectively, with 7 bases between them. The CDR3 DNA follows: TGCAGCGTTGAAGGAACAGGCACTGAAGCTTTCTTT. This translates into CSVEGTGTEAFF.

The genes are TRBV6-2 or TRBV6-3 and TRBJ2-7, with 9 nucleotides matching TRBD2. Germline values: CDR1 MNHEY, CDR2 SVGEGT. The CDR3 is 18 residues long. Trimming took 2 bases from V and 3 from J; bases not matched to a gene: 14. The CDR3 nucleotides read TGTGCCAGCAGTTACCGCCGAGGTGCGGGAGGGTTCCTCTACGAGCAGTACTTC. Its translation: CASSYRRGAGGFLYEQYF.

This clone was picked up one time. The chain joins TRBV5-1 to TRBJ2-1; tentative D call: TRBD1 (6 bases). CDR1 is SGHRS and CDR2 is YFSETQ in the germline V gene. Trimming took 3 bases from V and 2 from J, leaving 9 bases between them. This CDR3 has 14 residues. The CDR3 loop is CASSSGTTYNEQFF. The CDR3 DNA sequence: TGCGCCAGCAGCTCCGGGACAACCTACAATGAGCAGTTCTTC.

This chain links TRBV6-5 with TRBJ2-1; 12 bases are shared with TRBD2. Trimming cost V 4 bases and J 9 bases; bases outside gene matches: 7. The CDR3 totals 15 residues. Germline loops: CDR1 MNHEY, CDR2 SVGAGI. CDR3 DNA: TGTGCCAGCAGTTTGCTAGCGGGAGGGATTGGTGAGCAGTTCTTC. Amino acid sequence: CASSLLAGGIGEQFF.

CDR3 residues: CASSQPTGGLNEQFF. CDR3 nucleotide sequence: TGCGCCAGCAGCCAACCGACAGGGGGCTTAAATGAGCAGTTCTTC. The rearrangement uses TRBV5-1 and TRBJ2-1; 10 bases fit TRBD1. There are 15 residues in the CDR3. Germline V gene lookup returns CDR1 SGHRS and CDR2 YFSETQ. After removal of 4 bases from V and 7 bases from J, the junction contained 8 bases not matched to a gene.

The V gene is TRBV7-8, the J gene TRBJ2-7; 9 bases line up with TRBD2. V gave up 1 base and J gave up 1 base; unmatched junction bases: 2. In germline, CDR1 is SGHVS, CDR2 FQNEAQ. The CDR3 is made up of 15 amino acids. The CDR3 DNA reads as TGTGCCAGCAGCTTAGTAGCGGGGGTTTCCTACGAGCAGTACTTC. It is translated as CASSLVAGVSYEQYF. Full variable domain (missing parts from reference TRBV7-8 and TRBJ2-7): GAGVSQSPRYKVAKRGQDVALRCDPISGHVSLFWYQQALGQGPEFLTYFQNEAQLDKSGLPSDRFFAERPEGSVSTLKIQRTQQEDSAVYLCASSLVAGVSYEQYFGPGTRLTVT.

The rearrangement uses TRBV6-5 and TRBJ2-7; D possibly corresponds to TRBD1 (6 bases). Trimming took 6 bases from V and 4 from J, leaving 16 bases between them. Per the germline V gene, CDR1 is MNHEY and CDR2 is SVGAGI. The CDR3 is made up of 14 amino acids. CDR3 residues: CASRPLGAQYEQYF. The CDR3 DNA reads TGTGCCAGCAGGCCATTGGGGGCCCAGTACGAGCAGTACTTC.

V usage is TRBV2 and J usage is TRBJ1-1; possible D gene TRBD1, 5 bases. This CDR3 is 13 amino acids long. V lost 11 bases and J 4 bases, leaving 17 bases between the germline ends. Germline loops: CDR1 SNHLY, CDR2 FYNNEI. Written as DNA, the CDR3 is TGTGCCGCCTCGAAAGGGGTCGCCACTGAAGCTTTCTTT. This gives the protein CAASKGVATEAFF.

This chain uses TRBV6-1 with TRBJ1-3; possible D gene TRBD1, 5 bases. This CDR3 has 16 amino acids. The V end was cut by 4 bases, the J end by 3 bases, with 16 bases between. Germline assignment: CDR1 MNHNS and CDR2 SASEGT. The CDR3 reads CASSARDGGYGNTIYF. In DNA form, the CDR3 reads TGTGCCAGCAGTGCACGAGACGGGGGGTATGGAAACACCATATATTTT.

This chain connects TRBV5-1 to TRBJ2-2, with 11 nucleotides matching TRBD2. V shed 3 bases and J 5 bases; nucleotides not matched to a gene: 0. The CDR3 sequence is 14 residues long. Germline V gene sequence: CDR1 SGHRS, CDR2 YFSETQ. The CDR3 reads CASSWTSGTGELFF. DNA for the CDR3: TGCGCCAGCAGCTGGACTAGCGGGACCGGGGAGCTGTTTTTT.